This T cell receptor beta chain comes out of a study of CD8 T cells in ankylosing spondylitis. Regarding this clonotype: What it recognizes is unknown.

Using quantitative 5'-RACE with molecular barcodes, the authors made TCR beta libraries. TCRdb re-analysed the 5' RACE reads in MiXCR, keeping a single row per CDR3 protein. The table records about 90,000 distinct CDR3 sequences, about 9% of them present only once. The CDR3 contains 11 residues. Germline CDR1 SEHNR, CDR2 FQNEAQ (reference sequence). V shed 4 bases and J shed 9 bases, with 7 bases lying between them. Study conclusions and caveats: Past research had described some motif variants in reactive arthritis synovial fluid and blood. According to the report, clones linked to the disease were significantly enriched in matched synovial fluid samples taken from ankylosing spondylitis patients. Characteristic, it appeared, of ankylosing spondylitis blood was a TCR beta motif of eight highly homologous variants. With a CD8+ phenotype, disease-linked clones were relatively rare in peripheral blood.

The sequence derives from a male donor with ankylosing spondylitis. The rearrangement uses TRBV7-9 and TRBJ2-1; D not certain. Sequences were obtained from blood, either unsorted or a sorted T cell fraction (not recorded which). The CDR3 coding sequence is TGTGCCAGCAGCTATGTGGGTGAGCAGTTCTTC. Translated, it gives CASSYVGEQFF.